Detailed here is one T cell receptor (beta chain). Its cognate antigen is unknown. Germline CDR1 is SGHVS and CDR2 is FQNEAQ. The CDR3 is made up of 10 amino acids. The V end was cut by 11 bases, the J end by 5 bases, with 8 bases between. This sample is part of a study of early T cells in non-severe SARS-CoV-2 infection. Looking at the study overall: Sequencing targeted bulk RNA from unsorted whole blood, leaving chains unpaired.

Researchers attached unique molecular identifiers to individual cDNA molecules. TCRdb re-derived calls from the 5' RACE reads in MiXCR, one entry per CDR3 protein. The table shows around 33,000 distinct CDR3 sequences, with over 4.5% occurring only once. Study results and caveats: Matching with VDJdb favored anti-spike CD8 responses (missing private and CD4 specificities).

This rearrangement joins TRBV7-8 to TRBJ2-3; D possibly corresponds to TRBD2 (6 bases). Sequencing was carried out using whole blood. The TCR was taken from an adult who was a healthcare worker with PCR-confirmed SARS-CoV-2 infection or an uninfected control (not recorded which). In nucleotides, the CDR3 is TGTGCCTCGGAGGGAGATACGCAGTATTTT. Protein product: CASEGDTQYF.